Presented here are 30 T cell receptor beta chains from one specimen sequenced in a study of T cell changes during pregnancy in multiple sclerosis. Libraries were prepared by immunoSEQ multiplex PCR; TCRdb keeps only in-frame clonotypes and omits some of them. The data show about 40,000 clones, around 90% seen once. This material consisted of CD8+ T cells from peripheral blood mononuclear cells, taken before pregnancy. Receptors were obtained from a female donor with multiple sclerosis, enrolled in a pregnancy study.

V is TRBV27 and J is TRBJ2-1; 8 bases map to TRBD1. V shed 5 bases and J 4 bases; nucleotides not matched to a gene: 7. The length of the CDR3 is 15 residues. Germline values: CDR1 MNHEY, CDR2 SMNVEV (reference sequence). CDR3 in amino acids: CASSQRGTGYNEQFF. CDR3 in DNA: TGTGCCAGCAGTCAAAGGGGGACAGGTTACAATGAGCAGTTCTTC.

J is TRBJ2-1 and V is TRBV29-1; 7 bases are a match to TRBD1. With V trimmed by 6 bases and J by 9 bases, 8 bases remained unmatched. Per germline, CDR1 SQVTM and CDR2 ANQGSEA. This CDR3 is 12 amino acids long. In nucleotides, the CDR3 is TGCAGCGTCGGTATACAGGGGACTGAGCAGTTCTTC. Translating it yields CSVGIQGTEQFF.

The chain has TRBV10-3 and TRBJ2-5, with D perhaps TRBD2 (5 bases). Germline-derived CDR1 and CDR2 are ENHRY and SYGVKD. The CDR3 extends over 13 amino acids. V was shortened by 6 bases and J by 4 bases, with 12 bases between the two germline ends. The CDR3 sequence is CAISAEATETQYF. The CDR3 region has the DNA TGTGCCATCAGCGCGGAGGCAACAGAGACCCAGTACTTC.

The chain joins TRBV2 to TRBJ2-7; a possible D gene is TRBD1 (6 bases). CDR1 is SNHLY and CDR2 is FYNNEI in the germline V gene. V was pared by 6 bases and J by 0 bases, with 12 bases between. There are 14 residues in the CDR3. DNA for the CDR3: TGTGCCAGCAGACAGGGTGTTGACTCCTACGAGCAGTACTTC. Translating gives CASRQGVDSYEQYF.

CDR3 residues: CASSPATSGQETQYF. CDR3 DNA: TGTGCCAGCAGTCCCGCCACTAGCGGGCAAGAGACCCAGTACTTC. The chain recombines TRBV6-5 with TRBJ2-5; TRBD2 aligns across 9 bases. The CDR3 is made up of 15 amino acids. Germline loops: CDR1 MNHEY, CDR2 SVGAGI. The junction had 6 bases not matched to a gene; V was cut back by 5 bases and J by 2 bases.

The V gene is TRBV19, the J gene TRBJ2-3, with D perhaps TRBD2 (5 bases). This CDR3 region has 16 residues. Per germline, CDR1 LNHDA and CDR2 SQIVND (reference sequence). Between the trimmed V and J ends, which lost 3 bases and 4 bases, there was a span of 17 bases. The CDR3: CASSITGLYMSDTQYF. CDR3 coding DNA: TGTGCCAGTAGTATTACGGGATTATATATGTCAGATACGCAGTATTTT.

The V call is TRBV5-5, the J call TRBJ2-5; D may be TRBD2 (7 bases). Germline CDR1 reads SGHKS; CDR2 reads YYEKEE (reference sequence). The CDR3 extends over 16 amino acids. V shed 3 bases and J shed 0 bases, with 15 bases lying between them. The CDR3 coding sequence is TGTGCCAGCAGCTCCTTTCAGGGGAGGGACCAAGAGACCCAGTACTTC. It specifies CASSSFQGRDQETQYF.

This sequence joins TRBV11-1 and TRBJ2-7; perhaps TRBD2 as D (5 bases). This CDR3 spans 14 amino acids. The V gene lost 5 bases and the J gene lost 3 bases, with 14 bases spanning the gap. Germline V gene sequence: CDR1 SGHAT, CDR2 FQDESV (reference sequence). The CDR3 DNA reads TGTGCCAGCAGCGACGAAGGACTTGGCTACGAGCAGTACTTC. Encoded protein: CASSDEGLGYEQYF.

V is TRBV6-5 and J is TRBJ2-2, with 7 positions matching TRBD1. The V and J ends lost 5 bases and 3 bases, in that order; junction bases with no gene match: 6. The germline V gene has CDR1 MNHEY and CDR2 SVGAGI. This CDR3 has 15 residues. The CDR3 DNA sequence: TGTGCCAGCAGTGCTGGACAGGTTGACACCGGGGAGCTGTTTTTT. Translated: CASSAGQVDTGELFF.

This clone has a handful of counts. The chain has TRBV19 and TRBJ1-5; D is possibly TRBD1 (6 bases). V was clipped by 1 base and J by 0 bases, with 16 bases between them. In germline, CDR1 is LNHDA, CDR2 SQIVND (reference sequence). This CDR3 is 18 amino acids long. The DNA of the CDR3 is TGTGCCAGTAGTATAGCCCCCGGGACGGACAGTAGCAATCAGCCCCAGCATTTT. It specifies CASSIAPGTDSSNQPQHF.

Concerning this clone itself: Relative to the germline gene, one junction end is altered; a read error may explain this. The rearrangement joins TRBV7-7 to TRBJ2-3; D not resolved. The germline gives CDR1 SSHAT, CDR2 FNYEAQ (reference sequence). The CDR3 has 13 amino acids. CDR3 region: CASSLLLTDTQYF. In DNA form, the CDR3 reads TGTGCTAGCAGCTTATTGCTAACAGATACGCAGTATTTT.

The rearrangement uses TRBV6-1 and TRBJ1-1, with D possibly TRBD1 on 5 matching bases. V was trimmed by 10 bases and J by 4 bases, leaving 13 bases between them. The CDR3 consists of 12 residues. Germline assignment: CDR1 MNHNS and CDR2 SASEGT. As DNA, the CDR3 is TGTGCCACATTTGGCGGGGGCACTGAAGCTTTCTTT. This encodes CATFGGGTEAFF.

The chain joins TRBV5-6 to TRBJ2-2; TRBD1 matches at 9 bases. This CDR3 region has 15 residues. Trimming at V came to 0 bases and at J to 4 bases, leaving 1 base not matched to a gene. Germline V lookup: CDR1 SGHDT, CDR2 YYEEEE. CDR3 DNA: TGTGCCAGCAGCTTGGGGACAGGGGCCACCGGGGAGCTGTTTTTT. This codes for CASSLGTGATGELFF.

In nucleotides, the CDR3 is TGTGCCAGCAGCGTAACTAGCGGGTCCACAGATACGCAGTATTTT. Its translation: CASSVTSGSTDTQYF. V is TRBV9 and J is TRBJ2-3; the match to TRBD2 covers 9 bases. After removal of 1 base from V and 2 bases from J, the junction contained 2 bases not matched to a gene. The CDR3 loop spans 15 amino acids. Per the germline V gene, CDR1 is SGDLS and CDR2 is YYNGEE. The complete variable domain, with remaining parts taken from reference TRBV9 and TRBJ2-3, reads DSGVTQTPKHLITATGQRVTLRCSPRSGDLSVYWYQQSLDQGLQFLIQYYNGEERAKGNILERFSAQQFPDLHSELNLSSLELGDSALYFCASSVTSGSTDTQYFGPGTRLTVL.

The chain has TRBV28 and TRBJ2-3; perhaps TRBD1 as D (5 bases). V dropped 11 bases and J dropped 2 bases, with 17 bases sitting between them. The CDR3 length is 14 residues. The germline V gene has CDR1 MDHEN and CDR2 SYDVKM. The CDR3 spells CAGRGSRSTDTQYF. CDR3 sequence (DNA): TGTGCCGGTAGGGGATCCAGGTCCACAGATACGCAGTATTTT.

The chain has TRBV7-6 and TRBJ2-7; D possibly corresponds to TRBD1 (6 bases). Between the trimmed V and J ends, which lost 2 bases and 4 bases, there was a span of 12 bases. The germline CDR1 and CDR2 sequences are SGHVS and FNYEAQ. The CDR3 runs 14 residues. CDR3 loop: CASSLSGRGYEQYF. The CDR3 coding sequence is TGTGCCAGCAGCTTATCGGGCAGGGGTTACGAGCAGTACTTC.

CDR3 bases: TGTGCCAGCAGTTCCCTCGCTGAAGCTTTCTTT. Translating it yields CASSSLAEAFF. V usage is TRBV28 and J usage is TRBJ1-1; D call uncertain. CDR1 is MDHEN, CDR2 SYDVKM, per germline. The CDR3 is 11 residues long. V gave up 4 bases and J gave up 6 bases, with 6 bases separating them.

The chain recombines TRBV28 with TRBJ2-3; 8 bases are a match to TRBD2. The CDR3 length is 17 residues. V was pared by 6 bases and J by 2 bases, with 13 bases of the junction left unmatched. Germline CDR1 is MDHEN and CDR2 is SYDVKM. This chain's CDR3 is CASREDVAGRITDTQYF. Written as DNA, the CDR3 is TGTGCCAGCAGAGAAGATGTAGCGGGAAGGATCACAGATACGCAGTATTTT.

The V call is TRBV1, the J call TRBJ1-1; the D call TRBD1 from the table was never checked on the DNA. TRBV1 is an annotated pseudogene. This CDR3 comprises 13 residues. The CDR3 nucleotides are TGCACCAGCAGCCAAGATCCGGACAGGGTGGCTTTCTTT. This sequence encodes CTSSQDPDRVAFF.

The CDR3, as DNA: TGCGCCAGCCAAAGACTAGCGGGAGACACCGGGGAGCTGTTTTTT. Protein product: CASQRLAGDTGELFF. The chain recombines TRBV10-2 with TRBJ2-2, with 12 bases aligning to TRBD2. This CDR3 has 15 residues. With 8 bases clipped from V and 3 bases from J, the junction kept 4 bases outside the gene matches. CDR1 WSHSY and CDR2 SAAADI come from the germline V gene.

The CDR3 DNA is TGTGCCAGCAGCCCCCGTTTCACTGAAGCTTTCTTT. Amino acid sequence: CASSPRFTEAFF. The chain joins TRBV28 to TRBJ1-1; D is ambiguous. The CDR3 is 12 residues long. V was pared by 6 bases and J by 4 bases, with 9 bases between. Germline V gene sequence: CDR1 MDHEN, CDR2 SYDVKM.

This chain joins TRBV2 and TRBJ2-7; 7 bases are shared with TRBD1. V lost 3 bases to trimming and J lost 6 bases; unmatched junction nucleotides: 8. Per the germline V gene, CDR1 is SNHLY and CDR2 is FYNNEI. The CDR3 extends over 14 amino acids. CDR3 nucleotides: TGTGCCAGCAGTGACTTTGGGACAGCCACCGAGCAGTACTTC. Translation gives CASSDFGTATEQYF.

CDR3 coding DNA: TGTGCCAGCAGTACCTCCAGGGTGGGAGAGCAGTACTTC. This translates into CASSTSRVGEQYF. V and J are TRBV27 and TRBJ2-7; the D gene is possibly TRBD1 (5 bases). V was shortened by 5 bases and J by 7 bases, with 15 bases between the two germline ends. The CDR3 has 13 amino acids. CDR1 is MNHEY and CDR2 is SMNVEV in the germline V gene (reference sequence).

J is TRBJ2-7 and V is TRBV18, with D tentatively TRBD1 (6 bases). V dropped 0 bases and J dropped 9 bases, with 15 bases sitting between them. Germline values: CDR1 KGHSH, CDR2 LQKENI. The CDR3 runs 14 residues. This CDR3 is CASSPPISLGAQYF. The CDR3, as DNA: TGTGCCAGCTCACCACCTATCTCCCTGGGGGCGCAGTACTTC.

The chain recombines TRBV2 with TRBJ1-1, with 8 nucleotides matching TRBD1. The germline gives CDR1 SNHLY, CDR2 FYNNEI. The CDR3 sequence is 14 residues long. The junction had 8 bases not matched to a gene; V was cut back by 0 bases and J by 11 bases. The CDR3: CASSEALQGATAFF. The CDR3 nucleotides are TGTGCCAGCAGTGAAGCGCTCCAGGGGGCGACGGCTTTCTTT. The full variable domain, with the rest looked up from reference TRBV2 and TRBJ1-1, is EPEVTQTPSHQVTQMGQEVILRCVPISNHLYFYWYRQILGQKVEFLVSFYNNEISEKSEIFDDQFSVERPDGSNFTLKIRSTKLEDSAMYFCASSEALQGATAFFGQGTRLTVV.

The chain is built from TRBV27 and TRBJ1-2; 8 bases agree with TRBD1. Germline values: CDR1 MNHEY, CDR2 SMNVEV (reference sequence). This CDR3 is 15 amino acids long. V trimming: 4 bases; J trimming: 7 bases; junction bases outside the gene matches: 11. CDR3 sequence (DNA): TGTGCCAGCAGTTCGCTTCAGGGGGCATTGGGTGGCTACACCTTC. Translation: CASSSLQGALGGYTF.

The table lists this clone with a few counts. The chain combines TRBV15 with TRBJ1-5; the match to TRBD1 covers 7 bases. The CDR3 extends over 14 amino acids. V gave up 3 bases and J gave up 5 bases; unmatched junction bases: 4. Germline CDR1 reads LNHNV; CDR2 reads YYDKDF (reference sequence). The CDR3 loop is CATSSRQGDQPQHF. The CDR3 DNA reads TGTGCCACCAGCAGCAGACAGGGCGATCAGCCCCAGCATTTT.

This chain joins TRBV27 and TRBJ2-7, with 9 bases that match TRBD2. Germline loops: CDR1 MNHEY, CDR2 SMNVEV (reference sequence). The CDR3 length is 13 residues. CDR3: CGAGMAGGLEQYF. The CDR3 DNA reads as TGTGGGGCAGGGATGGCGGGAGGGCTCGAGCAGTACTTC.

J is TRBJ1-5 and V is TRBV27; tentatively, D is TRBD1 (5 bases). V was cut by 6 bases and J by 1 base, with 13 bases left in between. The CDR3 totals 15 residues. Looked up from germline, CDR1 is MNHEY and CDR2 is SMNVEV (reference sequence). The CDR3 coding sequence is TGTGCCAGCAGGGGGGGGAAGTTGAGCAATCAGCCCCAGCATTTT. This sequence encodes CASRGGKLSNQPQHF.

The V gene is TRBV19, the J gene TRBJ2-1, with 11 positions matching TRBD1. Germline lookup yields CDR1 LNHDA and CDR2 SQIVND (reference sequence). This CDR3 comprises 15 residues. V trimming: 3 bases; J trimming: 7 bases; junction bases outside the gene matches: 5. In DNA, the CDR3 is TGTGCCAGTAGTATGGACAGGGGGCGTGAGAATGAGCAGTTCTTC. It specifies CASSMDRGRENEQFF.